The clone carrying this TCR beta chain occurred once. This sample is drawn from a study of T cell repertoires in ileal Crohn's disease. Here immunoSEQ multiplex PCR was the method, and the copy in TCRdb shows in-frame clones only, minus some. The sample lists about 15,000 clones; around 80% were seen once. This CDR3 is 14 amino acids long. CDR1 and CDR2 from the germline V gene are MNHNS and SASEGT. The ends lost 8 bases at V and 6 bases at J; junction bases unmatched: 9. The specimen sequenced was ileal tissue. This chain links TRBV6-1 with TRBJ2-1; the match to TRBD2 covers 8 bases. The clonotype originates from an adult with Crohn's disease. The CDR3 loop reads CASRSRGGSNEQFF. CDR3 DNA: TGTGCCAGCCGGAGTCGGGGGGGGTCCAATGAGCAGTTCTTC.